This note documents a single T cell receptor beta chain sequence. Negative isolation was used for CD8+ and CD4+ T cells and FACS enrichment for TEMRA cells. The CDR3 length is 15 residues. Germline assignment: CDR1 PRHDT and CDR2 FYEKMQ (reference sequence). Trimming shortened V by 4 bases and J by 5 bases, and 14 bases separated the two germline ends. Random hexamers were used to reverse transcribe an amount of roughly 0.45 to 1 ug RNA. Multiplex PCR with immunoSEQ amplified the TCR beta CDR3 across 54 Vbeta and 13 Jbeta. Each CDR3 protein gets one entry after TCRdb re-called the immunoSEQ multiplex PCR reads with MiXCR. The sample shows about 69,000 distinct CDR3 sequences, approximately 95% of them seen only once. This entry comes from a study of CD8 T cells in Susac syndrome.

Sequencing used CD8+ T cells from PBMCs. The rearrangement links TRBV13 to TRBJ1-4; TRBD1 is a possible D gene (5 bases). The receptor was isolated from a human donor in good health. CDR3 DNA: TGTGCCAGCAGCTCAGAAGGGGAGGGAAATGAAAAACTGTTTTTT. It codes for CASSSEGEGNEKLFF. The full variable domain, in which reference TRBV13 and TRBJ1-4 provide the parts outside the CDR3, is AAGVIQSPRHLIKEKRETATLKCYPIPRHDTVYWYQQGPGQDPQFLISFYEKMQSDKGSIPDRFSAQQFSDYHSELNMSSLELGDSALYFCASSSEGEGNEKLFFGSGTQLSVL.